This T cell receptor beta chain was obtained from a study of blood T cells in healthy people across ages. The study, taken as a whole, reports: Strong correlation existed between TCR beta diversity and naive T cell percentage. More naive CD4+ cells and higher diversity marked long-lived donors relative to aged donors.

The germline V gene has CDR1 SGDLS and CDR2 YYNGEE. This CDR3 has 15 amino acids. The J segment lost 5 bases and the V segment lost 2 bases, leaving 7 bases of the junction unmatched. Alongside a J-beta primer mix, a sample-barcoded 5' primer served in a second PCR lasting roughly 6 to 12 cycles. TCRdb fed the 5' RACE reads into MiXCR, producing one record per CDR3 protein. The table has about 930,000 distinct CDR3 sequences, 29% seen once. Points on this clonotype: Its antigen is undetermined.

These data are also associated with another study on T cells of mothers and their children.

Material: blood. This TCR derives from a middle-aged woman in good health. This chain joins TRBV9 and TRBJ1-2; TRBD1 matches at 9 bases. This CDR3 reads CASSVTPGTGYGYTF. Written as DNA, the CDR3 is TGTGCCAGCAGCGTTACCCCCGGGACAGGGTATGGCTACACCTTC.